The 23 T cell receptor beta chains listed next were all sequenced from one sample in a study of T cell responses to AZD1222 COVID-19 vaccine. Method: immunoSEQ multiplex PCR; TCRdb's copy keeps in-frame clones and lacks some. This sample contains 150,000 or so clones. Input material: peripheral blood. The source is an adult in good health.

Written as DNA, the CDR3 is TGCGCCAGCAGAACAGGGGGCTCTGGGGTAGGTGAAGCTTTCTTT. As protein: CASRTGGSGVGEAFF. V gene TRBV10-2 combines with J gene TRBJ1-1; 9 nucleotides align to TRBD1. Germline V gene sequence: CDR1 WSHSY, CDR2 SAAADI. This CDR3 region has 15 residues. The V and J ends lost 6 bases and 7 bases, in that order; junction bases with no gene match: 12.

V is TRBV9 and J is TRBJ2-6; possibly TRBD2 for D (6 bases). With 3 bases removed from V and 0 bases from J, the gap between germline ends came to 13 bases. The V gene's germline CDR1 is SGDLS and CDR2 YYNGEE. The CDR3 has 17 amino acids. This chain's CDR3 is CASSAPLGGSGANVLTF. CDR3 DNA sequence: TGTGCCAGCAGCGCCCCACTCGGGGGCTCTGGGGCCAACGTCCTGACTTTC.

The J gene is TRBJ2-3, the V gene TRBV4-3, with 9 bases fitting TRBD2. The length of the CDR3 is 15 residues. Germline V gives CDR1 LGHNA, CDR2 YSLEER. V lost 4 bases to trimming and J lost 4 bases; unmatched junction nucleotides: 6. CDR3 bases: TGCGCCAGCAGCCGGGCTAGCGGGGTTGCAGATACGCAGTATTTT. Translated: CASSRASGVADTQYF.

CDR3 nucleotide sequence: TGCGCCAGCAGCAGAGACACCGGGGAGCTGTTTTTT. Amino acid sequence: CASSRDTGELFF. This chain connects TRBV5-1 to TRBJ2-2; D is undetermined. The V gene lost 4 bases and the J gene lost 3 bases, with 4 bases spanning the gap. The CDR3 extends over 12 amino acids. Germline assignment: CDR1 SGHRS and CDR2 YFSETQ.

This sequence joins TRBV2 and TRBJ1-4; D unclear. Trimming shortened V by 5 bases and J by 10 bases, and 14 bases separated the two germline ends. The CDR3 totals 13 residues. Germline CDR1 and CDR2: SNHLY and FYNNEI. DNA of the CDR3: TGTGCCAGCAGTCCCACGGAAAGGGTAAAACTGTTTTTT. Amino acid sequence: CASSPTERVKLFF.

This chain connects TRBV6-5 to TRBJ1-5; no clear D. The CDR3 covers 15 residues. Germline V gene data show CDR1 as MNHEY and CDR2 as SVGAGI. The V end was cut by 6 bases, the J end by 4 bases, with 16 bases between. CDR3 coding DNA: TGTGCCAGCAGGAACGTAGGGCTTACGAATCAGCCCCAGCATTTT. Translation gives CASRNVGLTNQPQHF.

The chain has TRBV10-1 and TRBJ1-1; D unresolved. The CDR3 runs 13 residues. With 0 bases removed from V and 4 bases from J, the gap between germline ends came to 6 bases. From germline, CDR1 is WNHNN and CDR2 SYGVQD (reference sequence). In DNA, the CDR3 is TGCGCCAGCAGTGAGTCGAGGTCCACTGAAGCTTTCTTT. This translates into CASSESRSTEAFF.

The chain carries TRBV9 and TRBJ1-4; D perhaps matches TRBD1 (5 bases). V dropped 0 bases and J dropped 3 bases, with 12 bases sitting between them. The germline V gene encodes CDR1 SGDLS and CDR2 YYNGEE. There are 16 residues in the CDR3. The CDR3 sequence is CASSVDWRQPNEKLFF. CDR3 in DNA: TGTGCCAGCAGCGTAGACTGGCGACAGCCTAATGAAAAACTGTTTTTT.

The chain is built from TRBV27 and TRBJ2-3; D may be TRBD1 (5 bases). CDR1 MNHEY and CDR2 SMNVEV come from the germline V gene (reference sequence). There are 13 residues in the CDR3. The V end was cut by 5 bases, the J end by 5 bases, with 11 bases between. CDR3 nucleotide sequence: TGTGCCAGCAGTCCAAATCAGGGAGATACGCAGTATTTT. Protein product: CASSPNQGDTQYF.

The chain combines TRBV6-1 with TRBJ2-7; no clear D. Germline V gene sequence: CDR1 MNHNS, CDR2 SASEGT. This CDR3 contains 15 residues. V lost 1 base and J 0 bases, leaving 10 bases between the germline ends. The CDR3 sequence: CASSEVGRSSYEQYF. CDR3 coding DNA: TGTGCCAGCAGTGAAGTTGGACGGAGCTCCTACGAGCAGTACTTC.

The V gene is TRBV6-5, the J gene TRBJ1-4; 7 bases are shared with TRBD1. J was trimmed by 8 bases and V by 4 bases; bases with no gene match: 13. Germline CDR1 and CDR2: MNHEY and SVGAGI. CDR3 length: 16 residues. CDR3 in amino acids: CASSFTWARGKEKLFF. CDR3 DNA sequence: TGTGCCAGCAGTTTTACTTGGGCCAGGGGGAAAGAAAAACTGTTTTTT.

CDR3 in amino acids: CASSPSPGRSSGNTIYF. CDR3 bases: TGTGCCAGCTCACCATCGCCAGGGAGAAGCTCTGGAAACACCATATATTTT. The rearrangement joins TRBV18 to TRBJ1-3, with D possibly TRBD1 on 5 matching bases. In germline, CDR1 is KGHSH, CDR2 LQKENI. The CDR3 length is 17 residues. Trimming removed 2 bases from V and 0 bases from J, with 14 bases in between.

The CDR3 bases are TGTGCCAGCAGCGTAGGCGCAGGGAGAGATGAAAAACTGTTTTTT. Amino acid sequence: CASSVGAGRDEKLFF. The V and J genes are TRBV9 and TRBJ1-4; a weak D match, TRBD1 (5 bases). From germline, CDR1 is SGDLS and CDR2 YYNGEE. There are 15 residues in the CDR3. V was shortened by 0 bases and J by 6 bases, with 12 bases between the two germline ends.

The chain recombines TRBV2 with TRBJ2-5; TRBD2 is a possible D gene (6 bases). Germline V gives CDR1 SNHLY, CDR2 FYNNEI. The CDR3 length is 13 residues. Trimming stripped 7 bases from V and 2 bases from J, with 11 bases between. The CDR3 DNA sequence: TGTGCCAGCACGGAGGCGGGACAAGAGACCCAGTACTTC. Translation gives CASTEAGQETQYF.

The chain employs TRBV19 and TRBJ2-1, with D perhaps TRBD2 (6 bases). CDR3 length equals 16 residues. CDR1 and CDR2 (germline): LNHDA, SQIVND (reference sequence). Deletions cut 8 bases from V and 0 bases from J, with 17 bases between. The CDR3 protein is CASAGAGGNSYNEQFF. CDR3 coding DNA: TGTGCCAGTGCTGGGGCGGGCGGGAACTCCTACAATGAGCAGTTCTTC.

CDR3 amino acids: CASSRGQGINQPQHF. The CDR3 DNA follows: TGTGCCAGCTCACGCGGACAGGGGATCAATCAGCCCCAGCATTTT. The gene calls are TRBV18 and TRBJ1-5; 9 positions match TRBD1. Trimming at V came to 4 bases and at J to 3 bases, leaving 4 bases not matched to a gene. This CDR3 comprises 15 residues. The germline gives CDR1 KGHSH, CDR2 LQKENI.

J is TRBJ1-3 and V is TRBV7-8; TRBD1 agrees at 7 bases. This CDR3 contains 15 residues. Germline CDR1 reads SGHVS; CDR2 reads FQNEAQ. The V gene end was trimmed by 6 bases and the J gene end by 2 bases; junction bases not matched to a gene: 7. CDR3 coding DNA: TGTGCCAGCAGTTCCTCGACAGGGCCTGGAAACACCATATATTTT. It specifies CASSSSTGPGNTIYF.

This CDR3 reads CASSPITPSYNEQFF. For the CDR3, the DNA is TGTGCCAGCAGCCCGATCACCCCCTCCTACAATGAGCAGTTCTTC. V is TRBV7-7 and J is TRBJ2-1; no definite D call. The V end was cut by 5 bases, the J end by 0 bases, with 11 bases between. Germline V lookup: CDR1 SSHAT, CDR2 FNYEAQ (reference sequence). The length of the CDR3 is 15 residues.

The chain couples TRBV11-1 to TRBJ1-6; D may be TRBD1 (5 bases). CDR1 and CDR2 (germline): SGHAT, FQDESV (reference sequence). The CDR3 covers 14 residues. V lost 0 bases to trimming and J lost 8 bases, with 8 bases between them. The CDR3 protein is CASSLAEGYSPLHF. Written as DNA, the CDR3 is TGTGCCAGCAGCTTAGCAGAGGGGTATTCACCCCTCCACTTT.

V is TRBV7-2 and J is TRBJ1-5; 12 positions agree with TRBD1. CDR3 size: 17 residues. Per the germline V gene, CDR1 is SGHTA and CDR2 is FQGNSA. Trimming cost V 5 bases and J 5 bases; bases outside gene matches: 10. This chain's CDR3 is CASSLRGGQGADQPQHF. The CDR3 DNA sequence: TGTGCCAGCAGCCTCCGGGGGGGACAGGGGGCCGATCAGCCCCAGCATTTT.

Here the CDR3 DNA reads TGTGCAAGTCGCTTAGCGCGCGGACAGGGCGTCTACGAGCAGTACTTC. Translating gives CASRLARGQGVYEQYF. The rearrangement links TRBV12-2 to TRBJ2-7; the table's D call, TRBD1, has no DNA check behind it. TRBV12-2 corresponds to a pseudogene. CDR3 length: 16 amino acids.

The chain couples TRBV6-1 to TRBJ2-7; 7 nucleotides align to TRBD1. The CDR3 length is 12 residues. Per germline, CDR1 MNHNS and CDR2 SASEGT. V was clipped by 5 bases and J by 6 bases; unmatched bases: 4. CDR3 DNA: TGTGCCAGCAGTATCGACAGGGTCGAGCAGTACTTC. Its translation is CASSIDRVEQYF.

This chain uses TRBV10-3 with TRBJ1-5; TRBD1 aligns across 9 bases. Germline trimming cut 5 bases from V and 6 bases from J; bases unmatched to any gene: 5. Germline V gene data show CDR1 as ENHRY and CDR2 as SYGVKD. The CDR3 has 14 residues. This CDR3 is CAISRDRAGQPQHF. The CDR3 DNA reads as TGTGCCATCAGTCGGGACAGGGCGGGTCAGCCCCAGCATTTT.